A selection of T cell receptor beta chains follows, all from one sample in a study of blood T cells in healthy people across ages. TCRdb recomputed calls from the 5' RACE reads with MiXCR, one row per CDR3 protein. In the table there are about 1.1 million distinct CDR3 sequences, more than 30% of which are singletons. The sample was blood. These TCRs come from a man between 18 and 35 years old in good health. Both conserved end residues are part of each CDR3. A D gene is named only where the DNA matches it firmly. Clone size is not always given. Where it is, it says once, few, many or a class for expanded clones.

size	V	J	D	DNA	CDR3
few	TRBV27	TRBJ1-2	.	TGTGCCAGCTATGGGGTCGATGGCTACACCTTC	CASYGVDGYTF
few	TRBV7-8	TRBJ1-1	.	TGTGCCAGCAGCTTGGGGGTCGGGAACACTGAAGCTTTCTTT	CASSLGVGNTEAFF
.	TRBV20-1	TRBJ2-2	TRBD1	TGCAGTGCTAGGGACAGGCGAAACACCGGGGAGCTGTTTTTT	CSARDRRNTGELFF
.	TRBV18	TRBJ1-2	.	TGTGCCAGCTCTCTATCCGATACAGCTAACTATGGCTACACCTTC	CASSLSDTANYGYTF
.	TRBV28	TRBJ2-6	.	TGTGCCAGCAGACAACAGGGAACATCTGGGGCCAACGTCCTGACTTTC	CASRQQGTSGANVLTF
.	TRBV6-2/TRBV6-3	TRBJ2-1	.	TGTGCCAGCAAAGGTGGGGGCCTCTACAATGAGCAGTTCTTC	CASKGGGLYNEQFF
.	TRBV7-9	TRBJ2-5	.	TGTGCCAGCAGCCCAAGAAACGAGGAGACCCAGTACTTC	CASSPRNEETQYF
few	TRBV20-1	TRBJ2-3	.	TGCAGTGCCCGTGGAAGGACGCCGGGACTTCCCACAGATACGCAGTATTTT	CSARGRTPGLPTDTQYF
few	TRBV10-3	TRBJ1-2	.	TGTGCCATCAGTGCAGATAACTATGGCTACACCTTC	CAISADNYGYTF
.	TRBV27	TRBJ1-6	.	TGTGCCAGCAGTAAGGGGACGACTTATAATTCACCCCTCCACTTT	CASSKGTTYNSPLHF
.	TRBV12-3/TRBV12-4	TRBJ2-5	.	TGTGCCAGCAGTGTCAGTGTATCCCCAGAGACCCAGTACTTC	CASSVSVSPETQYF
few	TRBV12-3/TRBV12-4	TRBJ2-6	.	TGTGCCAGCAGTTTACTTACCACAGCCTCTGGGGCCAACGTCCTGACTTTC	CASSLLTTASGANVLTF
.	TRBV24-1	TRBJ2-5	TRBD1	TGTGCCACCAGTGATCCAGACAGGGGGTTTAATGAGCAGTACTTC	CATSDPDRGFNEQYF
.	TRBV4-3	TRBJ1-2	TRBD1	TGCGCCAGCAGCCAAAGTGAGGGGGCGTTCTATGGCTACACCTTC	CASSQSEGAFYGYTF
few	TRBV4-2	TRBJ1-4	TRBD1	TGTGCCAGCAGCCCCCTGGACAGGGAAAATGAAAAACTGTTTTTT	CASSPLDRENEKLFF
.	TRBV30	TRBJ2-5	.	TGTGCCTGGAGTGCTGGGATCCAAGAGACCCAGTACTTC	CAWSAGIQETQYF
few	TRBV5-8	TRBJ1-5	.	TGTGCCAGCAGCTTAGACAGCCGCAATCAGCCCCAGCATTTT	CASSLDSRNQPQHF
few	TRBV4-2	TRBJ2-2	.	TGTGCCAGCAGCCAAGAAAGCAGCGATCCCGGGGAGCTGTTTTTT	CASSQESSDPGELFF
.	TRBV20-1	TRBJ2-7	TRBD2	TGCAGTGCCCAAAGCGGGGGTTTCTCCTACGAGCAGTACTTC	CSAQSGGFSYEQYF
few	TRBV20-1	TRBJ2-3	TRBD2	TGCAGTGCTAGAGTGCCAGCGGGGCGCACAGATACGCAGTATTTT	CSARVPAGRTDTQYF
.	TRBV5-1	TRBJ2-7	.	TGCGCCAGCAGTCTGACTAGTTTGAACGAGCAGTACTTC	CASSLTSLNEQYF
few	TRBV7-2	TRBJ2-3	.	TGTGCCAGCAGCTTAGATCTCTCTAGCACAGATACGCAGTATTTT	CASSLDLSSTDTQYF
few	TRBV13	TRBJ1-2	.	TGTGCCAGCAGCCCCGGGTCTATCTATGGCTACACCTTC	CASSPGSIYGYTF
.	TRBV6-2/TRBV6-3	TRBJ1-1	TRBD1	TGTGCCAGCAGCATAGGGGGCCGATTGAACACTGAAGCTTTCTTT	CASSIGGRLNTEAFF
.	TRBV7-2	TRBJ1-2	.	.	CASSSSGTGPEGYTF
.	TRBV6-6	TRBJ1-2	.	TGTGCCAGCAGTTACGTCTACCAACAGGGAAGGGGCTATGGCTACACCTTC	CASSYVYQQGRGYGYTF
many	TRBV4-3	TRBJ1-2	.	TGCGCCAGCAGCCAAGATGGCAGGGACCCTAACTATGGCTACACCTTC	CASSQDGRDPNYGYTF
few	TRBV20-1	TRBJ1-2	TRBD1	TGCAGTGCTAGAGATCCCCGCGAAGACAGGGGGTCCTATGGCTACACCTTC	CSARDPREDRGSYGYTF
.	TRBV20-1	TRBJ1-2	.	TGCAGTGCTTCTGGGACACACCTCTATGGCTACACCTTC	CSASGTHLYGYTF
few	TRBV5-1	TRBJ2-3	TRBD1	TGCGCCAGCAGCTCAAGGGGGACAGTCTTAGATACGCAGTATTTT	CASSSRGTVLDTQYF
.	TRBV12-3/TRBV12-4	TRBJ2-1	TRBD2	TGTGCCAGCAGTTTAGGTAGCGGGGATGAGCAGTTCTTC	CASSLGSGDEQFF
.	TRBV10-3	TRBJ1-5	TRBD1	TGTGCCATCAGCGACCGACAGGGTTCTCAGCCCCAGCATTTT	CAISDRQGSQPQHF
few	TRBV4-2	TRBJ2-1	TRBD2	TGTGCCAGCAGCCAAACCGGGACTAGCGGGGGTCATGAGCAGTTCTTC	CASSQTGTSGGHEQFF
many	TRBV5-6	TRBJ2-1	.	TGTGCCAGCAGCCGATGGAGCTCCTACAATGAGCAGTTCTTC	CASSRWSSYNEQFF
.	TRBV9	TRBJ2-7	.	TGTGCCAGCAGCGTAAACGCCTACAATGAGCAGTACTTC	CASSVNAYNEQYF
few	TRBV4-2	TRBJ1-1	.	TGTGCCAGCAGCCAAGAAGAGGACACTGAAGCTTTCTTT	CASSQEEDTEAFF
.	TRBV28	TRBJ2-7	TRBD2	TGTGCCAGCCTCGCCCAAGCGGGGGGTCCCTACGAGCAGTACTTC	CASLAQAGGPYEQYF
.	TRBV3-1	TRBJ1-5	.	TGTGCCAGCAGCCGACAGCCGGATCAGCCCCAGCATTTT	CASSRQPDQPQHF
.	TRBV6-2/TRBV6-3	TRBJ2-1	.	TGTGCCAGCAGCCGCGTCGAGTACAATGAGCAGTTCTTC	CASSRVEYNEQFF
few	TRBV12-3/TRBV12-4	TRBJ2-3	.	TGTGCCAACAGTTTCCGCCGGGGTCTCGATACGCAGTATTTT	CANSFRRGLDTQYF
few	TRBV20-1	TRBJ2-7	.	TGCAGTGCTAAGGGGGTCGGACGTCGCGAGCAGTACTTC	CSAKGVGRREQYF
few	TRBV3-1	TRBJ2-3	.	TGTGCCAGCAGCCCGGGGGAGGCCGGAGATACGCAGTATTTT	CASSPGEAGDTQYF
.	TRBV2	TRBJ2-1	TRBD2	TGTGCCAGCCTCCTAGCGGGGGGATACAATGAGCAGTTCTTC	CASLLAGGYNEQFF
.	TRBV12-3/TRBV12-4	TRBJ1-5	.	TGTGCCAGCAGTTCGTCCAGGGAGGAGCCCCAGCATTTT	CASSSSREEPQHF
few	TRBV5-1	TRBJ2-5	TRBD1	TGCGCCAGTGCGACAGGGGAGGAGACCCAGTACTTC	CASATGEETQYF
.	TRBV11-2	TRBJ2-1	.	TGTGCCAGCAGCTCCGTGGCCTACAATGAGCAGTTCTTC	CASSSVAYNEQFF
few	TRBV20-1	TRBJ2-1	.	TGCAGTGCCTCATCAGGGCAGGCCTACAATGAGCAGTTCTTC	CSASSGQAYNEQFF
.	TRBV6-1	TRBJ2-2	.	TGTGCCAGCAGTGAACGCGGGGCCGGCGCGAACACCGGGGAGCTGTTTTTT	CASSERGAGANTGELFF
few	TRBV20-1	TRBJ1-1	.	TGCAGTGCTAGAGAGGGGGCGTCGAACACTGAAGCTTTCTTT	CSAREGASNTEAFF
.	TRBV12-3/TRBV12-4	TRBJ2-3	.	TGTGCCAGCACCACACTCTATTTGTACACAGATACGCAGTATTTT	CASTTLYLYTDTQYF
.	TRBV10-3	TRBJ2-3	TRBD2	TGTGCCATCAGACTCCTAGCGGGGGGTACAGATACGCAGTATTTT	CAIRLLAGGTDTQYF
few	TRBV9	TRBJ2-1	TRBD2	TGTGCCAGCAGCGTCCGAGCGGGGGCCACTAATTTAGAGCAGTTCTTC	CASSVRAGATNLEQFF
.	TRBV20-1	TRBJ2-2	.	TGCAGTGCTAGGGGATCGAACACCGGGGAGCTGTTTTTT	CSARGSNTGELFF
once	TRBV12-3/TRBV12-4	TRBJ2-6	.	TGTGCCAGCAGTCCTCGGACAGTCTTCTCTGGGGCCAACGTCCTGACTTTC	CASSPRTVFSGANVLTF
few	TRBV30	TRBJ2-6	TRBD1	TGTGCCTGGAGTGGAAACAGGGGCGTCCTGACTTTC	CAWSGNRGVLTF
.	TRBV24-1	TRBJ2-5	.	TGTGCCACTGCGGACTGGTACAATGAGCAGTACTTC	CATADWYNEQYF
few	TRBV9	TRBJ2-3	.	TGTGCCAGCAGCGTAGGGCTAGGATTACCCGCGCAGTATTTT	CASSVGLGLPAQYF
.	TRBV2	TRBJ1-1	.	TGTGCCAGCAGTGGATTGAGGGGACCCGCTGAAGCTTTCTTT	CASSGLRGPAEAFF
.	TRBV15	TRBJ1-5	TRBD1	TGTGCCACCAGCAGACGGACAGGGCTAAATCAGCCCCAGCATTTT	CATSRRTGLNQPQHF
.	TRBV7-2	TRBJ1-5	.	TGTGCCAGCAGCTTAATGAGGGGCGCCAATCAGCCCCAGCATTTT	CASSLMRGANQPQHF